This T cell receptor beta chain is from a study of cytomegalovirus exposure and HLA in healthy donors. Both 60 Vbeta primers and 13 Jbeta primers went into the PCR. Assay used: immunoSEQ multiplex PCR; TCRdb lists only in-frame clones, some missing. Among 90,000 to 150,000 clones listed, about 80% were seen once. Germline CDR1 is MNHNS and CDR2 is SASEGT. The CDR3 is 14 amino acids. V lost 4 bases, J lost 5 bases, and 0 bases stayed unmatched. The chain is built from TRBV6-1 and TRBJ1-6; 9 nucleotides agree with TRBD1. Sequenced: PBMCs. The source of this sequence is a middle-aged woman in good health and CMV-seropositive. The CDR3 region is CASSGTGDNSPLHF. CDR3 nucleotide sequence: TGTGCCAGCAGTGGGACAGGGGATAATTCACCCCTCCACTTT.